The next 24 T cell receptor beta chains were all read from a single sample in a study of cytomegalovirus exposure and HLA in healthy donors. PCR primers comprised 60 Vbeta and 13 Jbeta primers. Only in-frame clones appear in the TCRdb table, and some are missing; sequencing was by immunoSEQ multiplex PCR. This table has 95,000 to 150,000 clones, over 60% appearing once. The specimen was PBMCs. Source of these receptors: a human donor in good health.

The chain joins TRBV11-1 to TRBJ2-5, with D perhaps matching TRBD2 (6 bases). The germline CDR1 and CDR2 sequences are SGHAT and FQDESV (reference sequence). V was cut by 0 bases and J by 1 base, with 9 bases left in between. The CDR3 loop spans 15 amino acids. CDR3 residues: CASSLAGGFQETQYF. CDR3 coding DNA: TGTGCCAGCAGCTTAGCGGGAGGTTTCCAAGAGACCCAGTACTTC.

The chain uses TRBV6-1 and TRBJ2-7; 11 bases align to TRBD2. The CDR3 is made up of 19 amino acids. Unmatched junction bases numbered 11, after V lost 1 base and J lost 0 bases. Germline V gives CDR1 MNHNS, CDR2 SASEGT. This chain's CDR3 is CASSEVKGLAELSSYEQYF. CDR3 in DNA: TGTGCCAGCAGTGAAGTTAAGGGACTAGCGGAGCTGAGCTCCTACGAGCAGTACTTC.

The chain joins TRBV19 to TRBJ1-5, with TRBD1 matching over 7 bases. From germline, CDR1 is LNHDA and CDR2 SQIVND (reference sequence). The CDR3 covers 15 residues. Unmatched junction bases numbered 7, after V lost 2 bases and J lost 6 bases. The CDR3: CASSIIGQVRQPQHF. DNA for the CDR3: TGTGCCAGTAGTATAATAGGACAGGTTCGTCAGCCCCAGCATTTT. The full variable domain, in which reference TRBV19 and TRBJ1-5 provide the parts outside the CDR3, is DGGITQSPKYLFRKEGQNVTLSCEQNLNHDAMYWYRQDPGQGLRLIYYSQIVNDFQKGDIAEGYSVSREKKESFPLTVTSAQKNPTAFYLCASSIIGQVRQPQHFGDGTRLSIL.

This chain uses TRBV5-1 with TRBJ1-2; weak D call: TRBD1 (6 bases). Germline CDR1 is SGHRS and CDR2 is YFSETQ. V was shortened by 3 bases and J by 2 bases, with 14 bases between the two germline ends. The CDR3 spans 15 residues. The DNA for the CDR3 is TGCGCCAGCAGCTCGGGACACCCAGGGAACTATGGCTACACCTTC. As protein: CASSSGHPGNYGYTF.

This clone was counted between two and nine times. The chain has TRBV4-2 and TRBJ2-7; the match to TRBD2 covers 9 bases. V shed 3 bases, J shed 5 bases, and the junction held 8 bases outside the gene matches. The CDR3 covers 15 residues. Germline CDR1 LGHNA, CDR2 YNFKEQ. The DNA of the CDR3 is TGTGCCAGCAGCCAGCGAGGCGGGAGGGGCGACGAGCAGTACTTC. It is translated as CASSQRGGRGDEQYF.

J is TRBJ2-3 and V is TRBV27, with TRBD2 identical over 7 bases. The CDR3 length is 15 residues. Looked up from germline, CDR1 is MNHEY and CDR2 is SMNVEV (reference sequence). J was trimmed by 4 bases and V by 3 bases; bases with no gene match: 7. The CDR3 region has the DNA TGTGCCAGCAGTTTTCGGGGAGCGGGGTCAGATACGCAGTATTTT. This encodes CASSFRGAGSDTQYF.

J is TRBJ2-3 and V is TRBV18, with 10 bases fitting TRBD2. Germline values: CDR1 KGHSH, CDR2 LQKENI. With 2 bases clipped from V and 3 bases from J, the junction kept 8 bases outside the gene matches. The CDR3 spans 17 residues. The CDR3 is CASSPVVASGSTDTQYF. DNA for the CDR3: TGTGCCAGCTCACCAGTCGTTGCTAGCGGGAGTACAGATACGCAGTATTTT. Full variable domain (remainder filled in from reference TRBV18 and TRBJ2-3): NAGVMQNPRHLVRRRGQEARLRCSPMKGHSHVYWYRQLPEEGLKFMVYLQKENIIDESGMPKERFSAEFPKEGPSILRIQQVVRGDSAAYFCASSPVVASGSTDTQYFGPGTRLTVL.

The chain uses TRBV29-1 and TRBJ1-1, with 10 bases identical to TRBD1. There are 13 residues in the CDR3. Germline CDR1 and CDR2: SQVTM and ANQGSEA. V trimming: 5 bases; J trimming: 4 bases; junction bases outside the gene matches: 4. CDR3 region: CSVMTGGSTEAFF. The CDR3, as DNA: TGCAGCGTTATGACAGGGGGCAGCACTGAAGCTTTCTTT.

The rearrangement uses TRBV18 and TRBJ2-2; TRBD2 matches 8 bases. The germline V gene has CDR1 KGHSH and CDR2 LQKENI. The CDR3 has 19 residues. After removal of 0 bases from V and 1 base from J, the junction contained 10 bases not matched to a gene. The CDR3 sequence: CASSPPSGLAGLNTGELFF. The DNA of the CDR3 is TGTGCCAGCTCACCACCGAGTGGGCTAGCGGGCCTGAACACCGGGGAGCTGTTTTTT.

CDR3 coding DNA: TGTGCCAGCAGGGGACAGGGAGGCAATCAGCCCCAGCATTTT. Protein sequence: CASRGQGGNQPQHF. V is TRBV6-5 and J is TRBJ1-5; 9 nucleotides match TRBD1. V dropped 6 bases and J dropped 2; count of bases not matched to a gene: 2. Per germline, CDR1 MNHEY and CDR2 SVGAGI. The CDR3 loop spans 14 amino acids.

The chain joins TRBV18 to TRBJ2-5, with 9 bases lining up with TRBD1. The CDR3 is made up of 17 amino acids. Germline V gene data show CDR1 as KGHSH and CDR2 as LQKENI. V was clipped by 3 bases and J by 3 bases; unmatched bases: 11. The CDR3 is CASSPGPPGQGEETQYF. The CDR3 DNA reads TGTGCCAGCTCACCCGGCCCTCCGGGACAGGGAGAAGAGACCCAGTACTTC.

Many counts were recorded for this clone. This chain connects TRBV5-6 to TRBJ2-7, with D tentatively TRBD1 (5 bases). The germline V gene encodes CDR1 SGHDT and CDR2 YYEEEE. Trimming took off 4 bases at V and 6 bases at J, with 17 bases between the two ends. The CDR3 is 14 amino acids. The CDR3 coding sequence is TGTGCCAGCAGCGTAAGGGGTTCCACCCTCGAGCAGTACTTC. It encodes CASSVRGSTLEQYF. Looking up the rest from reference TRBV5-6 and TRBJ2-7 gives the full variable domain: DAGVTQSPTHLIKTRGQQVTLRCSPKSGHDTVSWYQQALGQGPQFIFQYYEEEERQRGNFPDRFSGHQFPNYSSELNVNALLLGDSALYLCASSVRGSTLEQYFGPGTRLTVT.

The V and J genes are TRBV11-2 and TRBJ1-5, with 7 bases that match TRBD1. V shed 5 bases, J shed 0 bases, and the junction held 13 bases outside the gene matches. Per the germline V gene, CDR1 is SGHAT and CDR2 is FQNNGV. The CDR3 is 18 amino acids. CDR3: CASSAAVTGSHSNQPQHF. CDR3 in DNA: TGTGCCAGCAGCGCCGCCGTGACAGGGTCCCATAGCAATCAGCCCCAGCATTTT.

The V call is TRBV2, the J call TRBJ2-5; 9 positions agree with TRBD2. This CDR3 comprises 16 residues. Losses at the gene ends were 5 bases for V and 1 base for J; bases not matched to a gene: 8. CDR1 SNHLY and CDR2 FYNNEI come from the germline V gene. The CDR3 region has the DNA TGTGCCAGCAGTTCACTAGCGGGCGGATCCCAAGAGACCCAGTACTTC. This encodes CASSSLAGGSQETQYF.

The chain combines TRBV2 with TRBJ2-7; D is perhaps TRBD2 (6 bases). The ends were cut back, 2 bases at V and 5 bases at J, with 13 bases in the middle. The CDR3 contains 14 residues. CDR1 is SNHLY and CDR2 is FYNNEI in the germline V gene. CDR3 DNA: TGTGCCAGCAGTGAAATGGCTAGCGTCAACGAGCAGTACTTC. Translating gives CASSEMASVNEQYF.

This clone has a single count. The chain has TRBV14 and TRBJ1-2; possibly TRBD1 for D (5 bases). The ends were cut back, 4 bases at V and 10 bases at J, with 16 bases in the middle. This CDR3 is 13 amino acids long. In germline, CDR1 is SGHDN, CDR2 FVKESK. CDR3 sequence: CASSRTNLWDYTF. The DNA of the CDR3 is TGTGCCAGCAGCCGGACAAACTTGTGGGACTACACCTTC.

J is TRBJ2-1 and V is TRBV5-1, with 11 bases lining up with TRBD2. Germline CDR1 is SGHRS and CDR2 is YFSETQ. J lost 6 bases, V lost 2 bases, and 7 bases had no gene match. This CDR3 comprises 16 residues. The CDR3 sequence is CASSLARLAGPNEQFF. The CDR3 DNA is TGCGCCAGCAGCTTAGCCCGACTAGCGGGGCCCAATGAGCAGTTCTTC.

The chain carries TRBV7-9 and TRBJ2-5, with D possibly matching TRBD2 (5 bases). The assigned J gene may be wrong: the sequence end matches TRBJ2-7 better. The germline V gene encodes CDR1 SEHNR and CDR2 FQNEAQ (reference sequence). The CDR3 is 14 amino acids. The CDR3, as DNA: TGTGCCAGCAGTCCGTTTAGGACTGACAACGAGCAGTACTTC. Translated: CASSPFRTDNEQYF.

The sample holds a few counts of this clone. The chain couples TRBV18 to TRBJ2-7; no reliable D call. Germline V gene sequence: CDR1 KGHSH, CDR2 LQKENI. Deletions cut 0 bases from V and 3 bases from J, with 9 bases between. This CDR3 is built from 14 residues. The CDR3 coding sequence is TGTGCCAGCTCACCACCGTTCCAACTCTACGAGCAGTACTTC. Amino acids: CASSPPFQLYEQYF.

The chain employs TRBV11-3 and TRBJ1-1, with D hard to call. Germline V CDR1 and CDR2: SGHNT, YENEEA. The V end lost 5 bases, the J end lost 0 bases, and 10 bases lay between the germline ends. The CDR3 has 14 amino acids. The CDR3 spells CASSPTTLNTEAFF. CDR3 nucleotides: TGTGCCAGCAGCCCCACAACCTTGAACACTGAAGCTTTCTTT.

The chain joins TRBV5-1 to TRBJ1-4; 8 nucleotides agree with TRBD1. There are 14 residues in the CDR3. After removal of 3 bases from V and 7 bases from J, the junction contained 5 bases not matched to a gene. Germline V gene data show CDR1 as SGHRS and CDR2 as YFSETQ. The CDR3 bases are TGCGCCAGCAGCTCCGGGACAGGAGGTGAAAAACTGTTTTTT. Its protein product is CASSSGTGGEKLFF.

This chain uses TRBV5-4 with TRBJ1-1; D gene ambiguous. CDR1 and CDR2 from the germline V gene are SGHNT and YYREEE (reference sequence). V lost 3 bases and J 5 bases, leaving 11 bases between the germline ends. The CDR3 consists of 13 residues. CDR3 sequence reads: CASSSDGLTEAFF. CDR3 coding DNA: TGTGCCAGCAGCTCCGACGGGTTGACTGAAGCTTTCTTT. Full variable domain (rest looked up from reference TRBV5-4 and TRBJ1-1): ETGVTQSPTHLIKTRGQQVTLRCSSQSGHNTVSWYQQALGQGPQFIFQYYREEENGRGNFPPRFSGLQFPNYSSELNVNALELDDSALYLCASSSDGLTEAFFGQGTRLTVV.

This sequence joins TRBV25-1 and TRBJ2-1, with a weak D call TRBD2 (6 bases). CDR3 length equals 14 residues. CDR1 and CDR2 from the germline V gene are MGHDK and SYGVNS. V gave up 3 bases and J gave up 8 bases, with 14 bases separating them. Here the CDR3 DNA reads TGTGCCAGCAGTGACCGACTAGGGCCGGATGAGCAGTTCTTC. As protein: CASSDRLGPDEQFF.

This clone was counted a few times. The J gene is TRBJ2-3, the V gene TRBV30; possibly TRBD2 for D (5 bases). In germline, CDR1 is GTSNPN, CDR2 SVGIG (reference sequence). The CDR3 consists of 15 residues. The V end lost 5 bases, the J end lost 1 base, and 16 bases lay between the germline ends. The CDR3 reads CAWDSLVGGTDTQYF. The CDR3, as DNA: TGTGCCTGGGATTCACTAGTGGGAGGCACAGATACGCAGTATTTT.